This T cell receptor beta chain was obtained from a study of blood T cell repertoires in COVID-19. As for the study in general: Spain, Italy and the United States supplied samples that represented acute and convalescent COVID-19. In each case, the material was cDNA or gDNA derived from T cells, B-cell-depleted T cells, or PBMCs.

In the original analysis: Estimation of nucleated cell counts relied on the amplification of reference gene primers. Clones were sequenced by immunoSEQ multiplex PCR, and TCRdb holds only the in-frame ones, with some missing. V and J calls plus clone size are reproduced from that table; the DNA served to infer D and trimming. The data show under 95,000 clones, approximately 86% seen once. The source is a woman older than 75 with acute or convalescent COVID-19. The specimen was peripheral blood.

The CDR3 nucleotides are TGCGCCAGCAGCTATAGGGGAGGGGGTCCTTTCTTT. Translation gives CASSYRGGGPFF. The chain couples TRBV4-1 to TRBJ1-1, with D maybe TRBD1 (6 bases). The germline V gene encodes CDR1 MGHRA and CDR2 YSYEKL. V was clipped by 5 bases and J by 12 bases, with 16 bases between them. The CDR3 consists of 12 residues.